These 29 T cell receptor beta chains originate from one sample sequenced in a study of shared clonotypes between healthy human individuals. Clones were read by immunoSEQ multiplex PCR, and TCRdb kept only the in-frame ones, dropping some. Counted here are roughly 890,000 clones, around 92% occurring once; the ten biggest clones make up 24%. Naive CD8 cells, CD45RO-negative and positively selected for CCR7, excluded terminally differentiated effector memory CD45RA+ cells. Sequenced: naive CD8+ T cells sorted from blood. The receptors shown here come from a man aged 25 to 40 in good health.

The chain joins TRBV4-2 to TRBJ2-5; 11 positions match TRBD2. Germline V gives CDR1 LGHNA, CDR2 YNFKEQ. V lost 0 bases to trimming and J lost 5 bases; unmatched junction nucleotides: 8. There are 17 residues in the CDR3. CDR3 sequence (DNA): TGTGCCAGCAGCCAAGACGGTAGCGGGAGGGCCTGGGAGACCCAGTACTTC. As protein: CASSQDGSGRAWETQYF.

This clone was found many times. The gene calls are TRBV29-1 and TRBJ2-1; 9 bases fit TRBD1. Trimming at V came to 6 bases and at J to 6 bases, leaving 6 bases not matched to a gene. The CDR3 has 13 amino acids. Germline V CDR1 and CDR2: SQVTM, ANQGSEA. The CDR3 coding sequence is TGCAGCGTCTCCCAGACAGGGGGCAATGAGCAGTTCTTC. Its translation is CSVSQTGGNEQFF.

The genes are TRBV29-1 and TRBJ1-4; 7 bases agree with TRBD1. This CDR3 has 13 residues. From germline, CDR1 is SQVTM and CDR2 ANQGSEA. The trim removed 3 bases at V and 5 bases at J, leaving 3 bases unmatched. CDR3 DNA sequence: TGCAGCGTTGAGGACAGGCCCAATGAAAAACTGTTTTTT. Translating gives CSVEDRPNEKLFF.

The rearrangement links TRBV19 to TRBJ2-1; TRBD1 agrees at 8 bases. J was trimmed by 2 bases and V by 7 bases; bases with no gene match: 4. The germline V gene encodes CDR1 LNHDA and CDR2 SQIVND (reference sequence). This CDR3 contains 14 residues. Here the CDR3 DNA reads TGTGCCAGTACTCTGACAGGGGCCTACAATGAGCAGTTCTTC. The encoded protein is CASTLTGAYNEQFF.

V usage is TRBV7-2 and J usage is TRBJ2-3; D ambiguous. CDR1 is SGHTA and CDR2 is FQGNSA in the germline V gene. The CDR3 is 17 residues long. Trimming shortened V by 5 bases and J by 1 base, and 19 bases separated the two germline ends. In DNA, the CDR3 is TGTGCCAGCAGCGAAAACTTAGGCGTGGCGGGCACAGATACGCAGTATTTT. This sequence encodes CASSENLGVAGTDTQYF. Based on the CDR3 plus reference TRBV7-2 and TRBJ2-3, the full variable domain is GAGVSQSPSNKVTEKGKDVELRCDPISGHTALYWYRQSLGQGLEFLIYFQGNSAPDKSGLPSDRFSAERTGGSVSTLTIQRTQQEDSAVYLCASSENLGVAGTDTQYFGPGTRLTVL.

The chain employs TRBV6-4 and TRBJ2-3; no clear D gene. The germline gives CDR1 MRHNA, CDR2 SNTAGT. The CDR3 extends over 15 amino acids. V was pared by 2 bases and J by 12 bases, with 21 bases between. The CDR3 DNA reads TGTGCCAGCAGTGACAGGGCGATGGACCAGGAGCTACAGTATTTT. It translates to CASSDRAMDQELQYF.

The count of this clone is one. The V call is TRBV9, the J call TRBJ1-2, with 9 bases that match TRBD1. Losses at the gene ends were 4 bases for V and 7 bases for J; bases not matched to a gene: 5. Germline V lookup: CDR1 SGDLS, CDR2 YYNGEE. CDR3 length: 13 amino acids. The CDR3 region has the DNA TGTGCCAGCAGCCCCGGGACAGGGATTGGCTACACCTTC. Translation: CASSPGTGIGYTF.

This clone has only a few counts. V is TRBV7-9 and J is TRBJ2-3; TRBD1 matches 7 bases. V shed 6 bases and J 1 base; nucleotides not matched to a gene: 7. Per germline, CDR1 SEHNR and CDR2 FQNEAQ (reference sequence). This CDR3 region has 15 residues. The CDR3 DNA follows: TGTGCCAGCAGTTCGACAGGGCTTGGCACAGATACGCAGTATTTT. It translates to CASSSTGLGTDTQYF.

This chain links TRBV6-6 with TRBJ2-7; D is undetermined. The CDR3 loop spans 14 amino acids. V was trimmed by 10 bases and J by 3 bases, leaving 19 bases between them. CDR1 and CDR2 from the germline V gene are MNHNY and SVGAGI (reference sequence). The CDR3 spells CATPPSSFLYEQYF. The CDR3 coding sequence is TGTGCCACCCCGCCGAGTTCATTTCTCTACGAGCAGTACTTC.

In its sample, this clone was seen a few times. This chain links TRBV4-1 with TRBJ2-7, with D unresolved. CDR3 length equals 14 residues. Per the germline V gene, CDR1 is MGHRA and CDR2 is YSYEKL. The germline V and J ends were trimmed by 4 bases and 2 bases, with 12 bases remaining between them. CDR3 protein: CASSPVGQAYEQYF. The CDR3 bases are TGCGCCAGCAGCCCCGTGGGTCAGGCCTACGAGCAGTACTTC.

The chain has TRBV9 and TRBJ1-2, with D unclear. The ends were cut back, 0 bases at V and 6 bases at J, with 12 bases in the middle. Germline V CDR1 and CDR2: SGDLS, YYNGEE. CDR3 length: 14 residues. CDR3 amino acids: CASSVGLGSDGYTF. The CDR3 DNA follows: TGTGCCAGCAGCGTAGGTCTGGGTTCCGATGGCTACACCTTC. Filled out from reference TRBV9 and TRBJ1-2, the complete variable domain reads DSGVTQTPKHLITATGQRVTLRCSPRSGDLSVYWYQQSLDQGLQFLIQYYNGEERAKGNILERFSAQQFPDLHSELNLSSLELGDSALYFCASSVGLGSDGYTFGSGTRLTVV.

The chain employs TRBV28 and TRBJ2-5; 7 bases are shared with TRBD1. V shed 2 bases, J shed 2 bases, and the junction held 8 bases outside the gene matches. The V gene's germline CDR1 is MDHEN and CDR2 SYDVKM. The CDR3 is made up of 16 amino acids. This chain's CDR3 is CASSLISDREQETQYF. DNA of the CDR3: TGTGCCAGCAGTTTAATCTCCGACAGGGAGCAAGAGACCCAGTACTTC.

The rearrangement links TRBV27 to TRBJ2-7; no reliable D call. CDR1 is MNHEY, CDR2 SMNVEV, per germline (reference sequence). The CDR3 consists of 13 residues. V was shortened by 2 bases and J by 6 bases, with 11 bases between the two germline ends. This chain's CDR3 is CASSLDFGSEQYF. The CDR3 nucleotides are TGTGCCAGCAGTTTAGATTTCGGAAGCGAGCAGTACTTC.

This clone has just one count. V gene TRBV2 combines with J gene TRBJ2-4; D may correspond to TRBD1 or TRBD2 (5 bases each). CDR3 size: 12 residues. The V end lost 11 bases, the J end lost 1 base, and 9 bases lay between the germline ends. Germline loops: CDR1 SNHLY, CDR2 FYNNEI. CDR3 in amino acids: CAVREAKNIQYF. CDR3 DNA sequence: TGTGCCGTCAGGGAGGCCAAAAACATTCAGTACTTC.

The chain is built from TRBV9 and TRBJ2-7, with 8 bases lining up with TRBD2. V was pared by 3 bases and J by 2 bases, with 4 bases of the junction left unmatched. Germline lookup yields CDR1 SGDLS and CDR2 YYNGEE. The CDR3 sequence is 14 residues long. In DNA, the CDR3 is TGTGCCAGCAGCGAAGCGGGAGTGCCCTACGAGCAGTACTTC. Translating gives CASSEAGVPYEQYF.

This rearrangement joins TRBV15 to TRBJ2-2; no clear D gene. The CDR3 totals 16 residues. Germline loops: CDR1 LNHNV, CDR2 YYDKDF (reference sequence). V was clipped by 5 bases and J by 4 bases, with 17 bases between them. CDR3 loop: CATSYGVTSSTGELFF. CDR3 bases: TGTGCCACCAGCTATGGGGTAACCTCGAGCACCGGGGAGCTGTTTTTT.

This clone appeared a single time. This rearrangement joins TRBV7-9 to TRBJ2-7; D call uncertain. V lost 4 bases and J lost 2, with 6 bases in between. Germline V lookup: CDR1 SEHNR, CDR2 FQNEAQ (reference sequence). The CDR3 spans 12 residues. The CDR3 is CASSSETYEQYF. The CDR3 DNA reads as TGTGCCAGCAGCTCGGAGACCTACGAGCAGTACTTC.

The chain has TRBV9 and TRBJ2-7; D gene ambiguous. With 0 bases removed from V and 2 bases from J, the gap between germline ends came to 9 bases. CDR1 and CDR2 from the germline V gene are SGDLS and YYNGEE. This CDR3 has 14 residues. In nucleotides, the CDR3 is TGTGCCAGCAGCGTAGGGGTAGGGACCTACGAGCAGTACTTC. Protein sequence: CASSVGVGTYEQYF.

V and J are TRBV2 and TRBJ2-1; no definite D call. Germline CDR1 SNHLY, CDR2 FYNNEI. This CDR3 region has 14 residues. Trimming left V 1 base short and J 7 bases short, with 11 bases between. The CDR3 sequence is CASSEVILQNEQFF. The CDR3 DNA is TGTGCCAGCAGTGAAGTGATCCTACAAAATGAGCAGTTCTTC.

The count of this clone is one. The rearrangement links TRBV27 to TRBJ2-7; 7 positions agree with TRBD2. V trimming: 4 bases; J trimming: 2 bases; junction bases outside the gene matches: 8. The germline V gene has CDR1 MNHEY and CDR2 SMNVEV (reference sequence). The CDR3 has 15 residues. The CDR3 nucleotides read TGTGCCAGCAGTTGGGCTAGCGGAGGGACCTACGAGCAGTACTTC. Translating gives CASSWASGGTYEQYF.

The chain employs TRBV27 and TRBJ2-5, with TRBD1 matching 11 bases. V was clipped by 6 bases and J by 5 bases; unmatched bases: 2. The CDR3 contains 13 residues. Per the germline V gene, CDR1 is MNHEY and CDR2 is SMNVEV (reference sequence). The CDR3 sequence is CASRDRGLETQYF. DNA for the CDR3: TGTGCCAGCAGGGACAGGGGGCTGGAGACCCAGTACTTC.

The V gene is TRBV10-3, the J gene TRBJ2-3; unclear D gene. V was shortened by 3 bases and J by 6 bases, with 10 bases between the two germline ends. The CDR3 covers 13 residues. Per the germline V gene, CDR1 is ENHRY and CDR2 is SYGVKD. The CDR3 DNA reads as TGTGCCATCAGTGATGTGGGTGGCGATACGCAGTATTTT. Protein sequence: CAISDVGGDTQYF.

The chain recombines TRBV28 with TRBJ2-1; 7 bases are a match to TRBD2. This CDR3 is built from 14 residues. The J segment lost 3 bases and the V segment lost 7 bases, leaving 6 bases of the junction unmatched. CDR1 MDHEN and CDR2 SYDVKM come from the germline V gene. The CDR3 DNA is TGTGCCAGCAAGGGAGGGAGGTTCTACAATGAGCAGTTCTTC. Translated, it gives CASKGGRFYNEQFF.

This sequence joins TRBV29-1 and TRBJ2-7; D unresolved. Trimming took off 0 bases at V and 0 bases at J, with 9 bases between the two ends. There are 14 residues in the CDR3. The germline V gene encodes CDR1 SQVTM and CDR2 ANQGSEA. In DNA form, the CDR3 reads TGCAGCGTTGAAGATCCCAGGTACTCCTACGAGCAGTACTTC. As protein: CSVEDPRYSYEQYF.

This chain joins TRBV13 and TRBJ2-7, with D unresolved. This CDR3 spans 16 amino acids. Per germline, CDR1 PRHDT and CDR2 FYEKMQ (reference sequence). V lost 5 bases and J 2 bases, leaving 19 bases between the germline ends. Here the CDR3 reads CASSRPPGPKAYEQYF. The CDR3 DNA is TGTGCCAGCAGCCGCCCCCCCGGGCCTAAGGCCTACGAGCAGTACTTC.

The rearrangement joins TRBV28 to TRBJ2-1; no reliable D call. V dropped 3 bases and J dropped 5 bases, with 14 bases sitting between them. CDR1 MDHEN and CDR2 SYDVKM come from the germline V gene. The CDR3 contains 15 residues. The CDR3 reads CASSFLMGEDNEQFF. CDR3 in DNA: TGTGCCAGCAGTTTTCTCATGGGCGAGGACAATGAGCAGTTCTTC.

V is TRBV2 and J is TRBJ2-1; 9 bases line up with TRBD1. CDR1 and CDR2 from the germline V gene are SNHLY and FYNNEI. The ends lost 4 bases at V and 5 bases at J; junction bases unmatched: 9. The CDR3 runs 16 residues. CDR3 sequence: CASSGYRDRADNEQFF. The CDR3 region has the DNA TGTGCCAGCAGTGGTTACCGGGACAGGGCGGACAATGAGCAGTTCTTC.

This chain connects TRBV7-6 to TRBJ2-1, with TRBD2 identical over 10 bases. J was trimmed by 8 bases and V by 5 bases; bases with no gene match: 9. The CDR3 sequence is 15 residues long. The germline V gene encodes CDR1 SGHVS and CDR2 FNYEAQ. In DNA, the CDR3 is TGTGCCAGCAGCCAGAGAGCGGGAGGGCGGGATGAGCAGTTCTTC. It specifies CASSQRAGGRDEQFF. Variable domain in full (rest from reference TRBV7-6 and TRBJ2-1): GAGVSQSPRYKVTKRGQDVALRCDPISGHVSLYWYRQALGQGPEFLTYFNYEAQQDKSGLPNDRFSAERPEGSISTLTIQRTEQRDSAMYRCASSQRAGGRDEQFFGPGTRLTVL.

V gene TRBV28 combines with J gene TRBJ2-7, with TRBD1 matching 8 bases. The trim removed 6 bases at V and 2 bases at J, leaving 9 bases unmatched. Germline lookup yields CDR1 MDHEN and CDR2 SYDVKM. This CDR3 is built from 15 residues. CDR3 nucleotide sequence: TGTGCCAGCAGAACTAGACAGGGGCGGACCTACGAGCAGTACTTC. It encodes CASRTRQGRTYEQYF.